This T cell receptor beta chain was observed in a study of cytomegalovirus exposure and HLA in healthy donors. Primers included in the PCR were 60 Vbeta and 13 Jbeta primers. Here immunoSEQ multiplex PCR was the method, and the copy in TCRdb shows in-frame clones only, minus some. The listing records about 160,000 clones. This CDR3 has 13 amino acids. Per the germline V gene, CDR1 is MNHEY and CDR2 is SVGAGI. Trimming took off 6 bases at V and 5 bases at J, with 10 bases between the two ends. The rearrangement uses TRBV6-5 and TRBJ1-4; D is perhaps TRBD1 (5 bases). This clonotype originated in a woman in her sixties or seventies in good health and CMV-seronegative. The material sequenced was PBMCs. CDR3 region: CASRDDRNEKLFF. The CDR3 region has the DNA TGTGCCAGCAGAGATGACAGAAATGAAAAACTGTTTTTT.